Following are 28 T cell receptor beta chains from one sample sequenced in a study of T cells after posttransplantation cyclophosphamide. Control samples came 1 year after myeloablative marrow transplants with methotrexate plus calcineurin inhibitor. Sequencing was performed with immunoSEQ multiplex PCR; in TCRdb, only in-frame clones are kept and a portion is missing. The sample records some 16,000 clones, approximately 81% being singletons. The sequences come from PBMCs, collected more than 350 days after allogeneic stem cell transplant with calcineurin inhibitor and methotrexate. These receptors were collected from a young adult male patient who received an allogeneic stem cell transplant from a related donor, was CMV-positive, and had no GVHD. The T cells may come from the graft donor.

This clone came up once. The rearrangement joins TRBV4-3 to TRBJ2-1; 7 bases agree with TRBD1. J was trimmed by 9 bases and V by 4 bases; bases with no gene match: 18. The CDR3 is 17 amino acids. The V gene's germline CDR1 is LGHNA and CDR2 YSLEER. For the CDR3, the DNA is TGCGCCAGCAGCCCATATCCGCACCGGGACAGCTTAAGTGAGCAGTTCTTC. It specifies CASSPYPHRDSLSEQFF.

V gene TRBV5-6 combines with J gene TRBJ2-7; D perhaps matches TRBD2 (7 bases). CDR3 length equals 15 residues. Trimming pared 1 base from V and 6 bases from J, leaving 17 bases between. From germline, CDR1 is SGHDT and CDR2 YYEEEE. CDR3 coding DNA: TGTGCCAGCAGCTTGAGGGGGGGGCTCCTCCTCGAGCAGTACTTC. This encodes CASSLRGGLLLEQYF.

This chain connects TRBV6-5 to TRBJ1-5; 9 bases map to TRBD1. Trimming removed 6 bases from V and 1 base from J; junction bases left unmatched: 4. The germline CDR1 and CDR2 sequences are MNHEY and SVGAGI. This CDR3 has 15 residues. CDR3 sequence: CASSGDRASNQPQHF. In DNA, the CDR3 is TGTGCCAGCAGCGGGGACAGGGCCAGCAATCAGCCCCAGCATTTT.

This clone was seen a single time. This chain links TRBV11-3 with TRBJ2-1; the match to TRBD2 covers 7 bases. The V gene end was trimmed by 6 bases and the J gene end by 7 bases; junction bases not matched to a gene: 6. Per the germline V gene, CDR1 is SGHNT and CDR2 is YENEEA. The CDR3 is 13 residues long. CDR3 in amino acids: CASSLAVGNEQFF. CDR3 nucleotide sequence: TGTGCCAGCAGTCTAGCGGTGGGAAATGAGCAGTTCTTC.

J is TRBJ2-1 and V is TRBV11-2; TRBD2 matches at 12 bases. The CDR3 sequence is 17 residues long. V was pared by 4 bases and J by 9 bases, with 13 bases of the junction left unmatched. Germline CDR1 SGHAT, CDR2 FQNNGV. This CDR3 is CASSSRLAGVLGSEQFF. Written as DNA, the CDR3 is TGTGCCAGCAGCTCCCGACTAGCGGGAGTCTTGGGGAGTGAGCAGTTCTTC.

Only one count was recorded for this clone. The rearrangement uses TRBV21-1 and TRBJ2-5; the table's TRBD2 call for D was not verified on the DNA. TRBV21-1 is a pseudogene segment. This CDR3 comprises 13 residues. Here the CDR3 reads CASRMRRGETQYF. The CDR3 nucleotides read TGTGCCAGCAGGATGAGACGGGGGGAGACCCAGTACTTC.

This chain connects TRBV19 to TRBJ1-2, with D unresolved. Germline values: CDR1 LNHDA, CDR2 SQIVND (reference sequence). The CDR3 is 16 amino acids. Trimming left V 3 bases short and J 4 bases short, with 18 bases between. The DNA of the CDR3 is TGTGCCAGTAGTATTGAAGTGATAGCCCTAGGCTATGGCTACACCTTC. This sequence encodes CASSIEVIALGYGYTF. Variable domain in full (rest from reference TRBV19 and TRBJ1-2): DGGITQSPKYLFRKEGQNVTLSCEQNLNHDAMYWYRQDPGQGLRLIYYSQIVNDFQKGDIAEGYSVSREKKESFPLTVTSAQKNPTAFYLCASSIEVIALGYGYTFGSGTRLTVV.

The V gene is TRBV28, the J gene TRBJ2-7; D might be TRBD2 (6 bases). V was cut by 2 bases and J by 3 bases, with 8 bases left in between. The CDR3 spans 13 residues. Germline V gene lookup returns CDR1 MDHEN and CDR2 SYDVKM. The CDR3 coding sequence is TGTGCCAGCAGTTTAAGGCGGGGCTACGAGCAGTACTTC. Translation gives CASSLRRGYEQYF. The full variable domain, in which reference TRBV28 and TRBJ2-7 provide the parts outside the CDR3, is DVKVTQSSRYLVKRTGEKVFLECVQDMDHENMFWYRQDPGLGLRLIYFSYDVKMKEKGDIPEGYSVSREKKERFSLILESASTNQTSMYLCASSLRRGYEQYFGPGTRLTVT.

V usage is TRBV11-2 and J usage is TRBJ2-2; D is perhaps TRBD2 (6 bases). The CDR3 spans 15 residues. CDR1 and CDR2 (germline): SGHAT, FQNNGV. Trimming took off 1 base at V and 6 bases at J, with 12 bases between the two ends. The CDR3 region is CASSLGGAGSGELFF. The CDR3 region has the DNA TGTGCCAGCAGCTTAGGGGGCGCGGGGTCCGGGGAGCTGTTTTTT.

J is TRBJ1-4 and V is TRBV13; the D is unclear. Trimming cost V 2 bases and J 1 base, with 11 bases left between them. Germline loops: CDR1 PRHDT, CDR2 FYEKMQ (reference sequence). The CDR3 is made up of 16 amino acids. For the CDR3, the DNA is TGTGCCAGCAGCTTATACGCAGAGGGAACTAATGAAAAACTGTTTTTT. Its protein is CASSLYAEGTNEKLFF.

This clone was detected only once. The chain links TRBV7-2 to TRBJ2-1; 15 bases agree with TRBD2. V dropped 4 bases and J dropped 14; count of bases not matched to a gene: 6. The CDR3 consists of 14 residues. Germline V lookup: CDR1 SGHTA, CDR2 FQGNSA. CDR3 in amino acids: CASSSGRTSGREFF. CDR3 in DNA: TGTGCCAGCAGCTCGGGGCGGACTAGCGGGAGGGAGTTCTTC.

This clone appeared a few times. The genes are TRBV9 and TRBJ1-3; 7 nucleotides match TRBD1. The germline V gene has CDR1 SGDLS and CDR2 YYNGEE. There are 15 residues in the CDR3. With V trimmed by 3 bases and J by 2 bases, 5 bases remained unmatched. CDR3 coding DNA: TGTGCCAGCAGCGCCCAGGGGGTGGCTGGAAACACCATATATTTT. This gives the protein CASSAQGVAGNTIYF.

In DNA, the CDR3 is TGCGCCAGCAGCCAAGGTTTGACTCCCAGCAGGGGCAATGAGCAGTTCTTC. This sequence encodes CASSQGLTPSRGNEQFF. The rearrangement uses TRBV4-1 and TRBJ2-1; D possibly corresponds to TRBD1 (6 bases). Germline V gene sequence: CDR1 MGHRA, CDR2 YSYEKL. This CDR3 is 17 amino acids long. The V end lost 1 base, the J end lost 6 bases, and 19 bases lay between the germline ends.

V gene TRBV10-3 combines with J gene TRBJ2-1; 9 positions agree with TRBD2. CDR1 ENHRY and CDR2 SYGVKD come from the germline V gene. The CDR3 has 15 amino acids. Germline trimming cut 1 base from V and 9 bases from J; bases unmatched to any gene: 7. CDR3 nucleotides: TGTGCCATCAGTGAGTTCGCGGGAGGGCCAAGTGAGCAGTTCTTC. Protein: CAISEFAGGPSEQFF.

As for this clone: Germline is not matched at one junction end, which may reflect a read error. CDR3 sequence: CASSILAGGYSEQFF. CDR3 DNA sequence: TGTGCCAGTAGTATCTTAGCGGGAGGATACAGTGAGCAGTTCTTC. The V gene is TRBV19, the J gene TRBJ2-1, with TRBD2 matching over 10 bases. The CDR3 is 15 amino acids. Looked up from germline, CDR1 is LNHDA and CDR2 is SQIVND (reference sequence).

This chain links TRBV19 with TRBJ1-1; no reliable D call. This CDR3 is 13 amino acids long. V lost 3 bases, J lost 3 bases, and 8 bases lay in between. The germline CDR1 and CDR2 sequences are LNHDA and SQIVND (reference sequence). DNA of the CDR3: TGTGCCAGTAGTATGACCGAGGACACTGAAGCTTTCTTT. Amino acids: CASSMTEDTEAFF. Full variable domain (remainder filled in from reference TRBV19 and TRBJ1-1): DGGITQSPKYLFRKEGQNVTLSCEQNLNHDAMYWYRQDPGQGLRLIYYSQIVNDFQKGDIAEGYSVSREKKESFPLTVTSAQKNPTAFYLCASSMTEDTEAFFGQGTRLTVV.

This chain links TRBV5-1 with TRBJ2-3, with D possibly TRBD1 on 6 matching bases. Deletions cut 2 bases from V and 3 bases from J, with 7 bases between. The germline V gene has CDR1 SGHRS and CDR2 YFSETQ. The CDR3 is 13 amino acids. CDR3 coding DNA: TGCGCCAGCAGCTTCAGGGGAACAGATACGCAGTATTTT. Protein product: CASSFRGTDTQYF.

The rearrangement links TRBV7-2 to TRBJ2-7, with 12 bases matching TRBD2. CDR3 size: 15 residues. CDR1 is SGHTA, CDR2 FQGNSA, per germline. V gave up 4 bases and J gave up 6 bases; unmatched junction bases: 7. CDR3 sequence reads: CASSSTSGRYREQYF. The CDR3, as DNA: TGTGCCAGCAGCTCTACTAGCGGGAGGTATCGCGAGCAGTACTTC.

V and J are TRBV15 and TRBJ2-1, with D tentatively TRBD2 (6 bases). The germline V gene has CDR1 LNHNV and CDR2 YYDKDF (reference sequence). V was clipped by 8 bases and J by 5 bases, with 10 bases between them. The CDR3 spans 12 residues. The chain's CDR3 is CATRTTHNEQFF. The CDR3 DNA reads TGTGCCACCCGGACTACCCACAATGAGCAGTTCTTC.

The chain recombines TRBV28 with TRBJ2-7; TRBD2 matches 9 bases. Germline CDR1 MDHEN, CDR2 SYDVKM. The V gene end was trimmed by 2 bases and the J gene end by 4 bases; junction bases not matched to a gene: 12. The CDR3 totals 17 residues. The CDR3 DNA reads TGTGCCAGCAGTTTACCGGGTGCTAGCGGGATTAGGTACGAGCAGTACTTC. This gives the protein CASSLPGASGIRYEQYF.

The chain has TRBV11-2 and TRBJ2-3; TRBD1 agrees at 7 bases. The V gene end was trimmed by 5 bases and the J gene end by 7 bases; junction bases not matched to a gene: 3. Germline-derived CDR1 and CDR2 are SGHAT and FQNNGV. The CDR3 is made up of 12 amino acids. CDR3 region: CASSGTVNTQYF. The CDR3 DNA sequence: TGTGCCAGCAGCGGGACAGTTAATACGCAGTATTTT.

This clone is a singleton in its sample. The genes are TRBV7-9 and TRBJ2-7, with 8 bases identical to TRBD1. With V trimmed by 3 bases and J by 1 base, 5 bases remained unmatched. CDR3 length: 15 residues. The germline V gene has CDR1 SEHNR and CDR2 FQNEAQ (reference sequence). The CDR3: CASSFGQGPSYEQYF. The CDR3, as DNA: TGTGCCAGCAGCTTCGGACAGGGCCCGTCCTACGAGCAGTACTTC. Full variable domain (outside the CDR3, taken from reference TRBV7-9 and TRBJ2-7): DTGVSQNPRHKITKRGQNVTFRCDPISEHNRLYWYRQTLGQGPEFLTYFQNEAQLEKSRLLSDRFSAERPKGSFSTLEIQRTEQGDSAMYLCASSFGQGPSYEQYFGPGTRLTVT.

This rearrangement joins TRBV5-4 to TRBJ2-5; 7 nucleotides line up with TRBD2. Germline values: CDR1 SGHNT, CDR2 YYREEE (reference sequence). The V segment lost 1 base and the J segment 4 bases; nucleotides outside the gene matches: 7. This CDR3 has 15 residues. CDR3 DNA sequence: TGTGCCAGCAGCTTGAGGGGTCCGGGAGGAGAGACCCAGTACTTC. Translating gives CASSLRGPGGETQYF. The complete variable domain, with remaining parts taken from reference TRBV5-4 and TRBJ2-5, reads ETGVTQSPTHLIKTRGQQVTLRCSSQSGHNTVSWYQQALGQGPQFIFQYYREEENGRGNFPPRFSGLQFPNYSSELNVNALELDDSALYLCASSLRGPGGETQYFGPGTRLLVL.

The chain recombines TRBV5-6 with TRBJ1-1; D is perhaps TRBD1 (6 bases). Germline values: CDR1 SGHDT, CDR2 YYEEEE. CDR3 length: 14 residues. Trimming pared 4 bases from V and 4 bases from J, leaving 14 bases between. As DNA, the CDR3 is TGTGCCAGCAGCCAAGAAGGGGGAACCACTGAAGCTTTCTTT. Amino acid sequence: CASSQEGGTTEAFF. Looking up the rest from reference TRBV5-6 and TRBJ1-1 gives the full variable domain: DAGVTQSPTHLIKTRGQQVTLRCSPKSGHDTVSWYQQALGQGPQFIFQYYEEEERQRGNFPDRFSGHQFPNYSSELNVNALLLGDSALYLCASSQEGGTTEAFFGQGTRLTVV.

The chain joins TRBV6-1 to TRBJ1-4, with TRBD1 matching 8 bases. V was clipped by 4 bases and J by 5 bases; unmatched bases: 3. Looked up from germline, CDR1 is MNHNS and CDR2 is SASEGT. There are 14 residues in the CDR3. The CDR3 DNA follows: TGTGCCAGCAGTGGGCGGACAGGGAATGAAAAACTGTTTTTT. Translated, it gives CASSGRTGNEKLFF.

The rearrangement joins TRBV5-1 to TRBJ2-2, with D possibly TRBD2 on 6 matching bases. The ends were cut back, 5 bases at V and 0 bases at J, with 14 bases in the middle. The CDR3 has 16 amino acids. The V gene's germline CDR1 is SGHRS and CDR2 YFSETQ. CDR3: CASSPIAVTNTGELFF. The DNA of the CDR3 is TGCGCCAGCAGTCCTATAGCGGTAACGAACACCGGGGAGCTGTTTTTT.

This rearrangement joins TRBV7-6 to TRBJ1-2; D uncertain. The V gene lost 5 bases and the J gene lost 4 bases, with 17 bases spanning the gap. Germline CDR1 and CDR2: SGHVS and FNYEAQ. This CDR3 is built from 15 residues. For the CDR3, the DNA is TGTGCCAGCAGCCCCTCCCGGGAGCGTGGCTATGGCTACACCTTC. Its protein product is CASSPSRERGYGYTF.

The table lists this clone with a few counts. The same CDR3 is also encoded by other DNA sequences in this sample. The chain joins TRBV14 to TRBJ2-7, with 9 bases lining up with TRBD2. Germline V gene data show CDR1 as SGHDN and CDR2 as FVKESK. V trimming: 1 base; J trimming: 3 bases; junction bases outside the gene matches: 4. This CDR3 is built from 15 residues. CDR3 DNA: TGTGCCAGCAGCCAAGCTCTAGCGGGACTCTACGAGCAGTACTTC. This encodes CASSQALAGLYEQYF.